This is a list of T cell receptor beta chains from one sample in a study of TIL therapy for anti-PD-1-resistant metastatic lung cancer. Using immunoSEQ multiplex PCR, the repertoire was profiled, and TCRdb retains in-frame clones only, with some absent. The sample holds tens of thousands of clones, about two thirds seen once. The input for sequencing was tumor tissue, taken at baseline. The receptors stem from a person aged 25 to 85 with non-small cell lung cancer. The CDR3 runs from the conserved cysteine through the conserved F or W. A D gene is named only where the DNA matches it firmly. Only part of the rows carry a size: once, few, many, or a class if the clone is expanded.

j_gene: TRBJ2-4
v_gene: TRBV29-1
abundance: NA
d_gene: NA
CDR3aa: CSVEVGGGRNIQYF
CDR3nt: TGCAGCGTTGAAGTGGGGGGTGGCCGGAACATTCAGTACTTC

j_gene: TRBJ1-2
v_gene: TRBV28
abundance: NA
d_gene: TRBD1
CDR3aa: CASSSSRGTGSPRNYGYTF
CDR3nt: TGTGCCAGCAGTTCATCCCGCGGGACAGGGTCTCCTCGGAACTATGGCTACACCTTC

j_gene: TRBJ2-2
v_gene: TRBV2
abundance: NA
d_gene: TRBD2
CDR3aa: CASSGLAGGVGGTGELFF
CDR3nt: TGTGCCAGCAGTGGACTAGCAGGCGGGGTAGGAGGAACCGGGGAGCTGTTTTTT

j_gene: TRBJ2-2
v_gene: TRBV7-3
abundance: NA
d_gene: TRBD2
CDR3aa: CASSPLAGGVTGELFF
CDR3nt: TGTGCCAGCAGCCCCCTAGCGGGGGGAGTCACCGGGGAGCTGTTTTTT

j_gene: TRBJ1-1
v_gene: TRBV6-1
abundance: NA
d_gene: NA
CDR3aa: CASSQGLDTEAFF
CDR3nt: TGTGCCAGCAGTCAGGGGCTGGACACTGAAGCTTTCTTT

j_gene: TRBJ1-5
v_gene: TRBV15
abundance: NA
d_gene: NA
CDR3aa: CATSQTAYSNQPQHF
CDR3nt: TGTGCCACCAGTCAAACAGCCTATAGCAATCAGCCCCAGCATTTT

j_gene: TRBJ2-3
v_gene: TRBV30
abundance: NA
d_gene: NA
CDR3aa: CAWTEGATDTQYF
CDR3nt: TGTGCCTGGACTGAGGGAGCGACAGATACGCAGTATTTT

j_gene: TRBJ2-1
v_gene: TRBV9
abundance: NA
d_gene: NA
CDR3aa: CASSGRGVDYNEQFF
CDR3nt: TGTGCCAGCAGCGGTCGTGGGGTGGACTACAATGAGCAGTTCTTC

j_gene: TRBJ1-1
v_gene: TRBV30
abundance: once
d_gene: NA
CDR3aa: CAWSWGRTSEAFF
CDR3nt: TGTGCCTGGAGTTGGGGGAGGACCTCTGAAGCTTTCTTT

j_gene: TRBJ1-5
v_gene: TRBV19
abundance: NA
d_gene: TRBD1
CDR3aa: CASSIGRTGRWQPQHF
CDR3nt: TGTGCCAGTAGTATAGGGCGGACAGGGCGGTGGCAGCCCCAGCATTTT

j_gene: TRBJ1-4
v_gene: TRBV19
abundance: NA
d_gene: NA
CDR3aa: CASSTSQGGGEKLFF
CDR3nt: TGTGCCAGTAGTACCTCTCAAGGGGGAGGCGAAAAACTGTTTTTT

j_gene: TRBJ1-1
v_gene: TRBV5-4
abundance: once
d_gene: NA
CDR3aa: CASSLAVGGDNTEAFF
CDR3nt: TGTGCCAGCAGCTTAGCGGTAGGGGGAGACAACACTGAAGCTTTCTTT

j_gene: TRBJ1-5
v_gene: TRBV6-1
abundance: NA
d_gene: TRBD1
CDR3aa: CASSGGGGWAQPQHF
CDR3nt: TGTGCCAGCAGTGGGGGAGGGGGCTGGGCTCAGCCCCAGCATTTT

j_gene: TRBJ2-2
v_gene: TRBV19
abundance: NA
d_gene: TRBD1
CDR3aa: CASRSIRTGNTGELFF
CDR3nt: TGTGCCAGTAGATCCATACGGACAGGGAACACCGGGGAGCTGTTTTTT

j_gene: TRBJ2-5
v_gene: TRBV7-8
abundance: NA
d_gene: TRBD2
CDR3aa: CASSSGLAGGPSGETQYF
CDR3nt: TGTGCCAGCAGCTCCGGACTAGCGGGAGGGCCCTCGGGTGAGACCCAGTACTTC

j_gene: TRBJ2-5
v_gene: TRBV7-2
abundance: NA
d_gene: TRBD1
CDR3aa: CASSFSPTGARETQYF
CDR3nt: TGTGCCAGCAGCTTCTCCCCCACAGGGGCTAGAGAGACCCAGTACTTC

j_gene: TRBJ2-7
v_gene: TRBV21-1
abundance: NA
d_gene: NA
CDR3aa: CASTLGGTPPQQYF
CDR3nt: TGTGCCAGCACCTTGGGGGGTACTCCCCCGCAGCAGTACTTC

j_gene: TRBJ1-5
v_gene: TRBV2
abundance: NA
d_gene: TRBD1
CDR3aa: CASRPGTVGQPQHF
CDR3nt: TGTGCCAGCAGACCCGGGACAGTGGGACAGCCCCAGCATTTT

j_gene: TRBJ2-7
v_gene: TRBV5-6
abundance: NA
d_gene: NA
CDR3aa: CASSPRGTGKFSYEQYF
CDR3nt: TGTGCCAGCAGCCCGCGGGGGACAGGTAAATTTTCCTACGAGCAGTACTTC

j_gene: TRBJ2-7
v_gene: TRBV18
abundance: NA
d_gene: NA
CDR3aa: CASSSREAYEQYF
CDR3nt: TGTGCCAGCTCATCGAGAGAGGCCTACGAGCAGTACTTC

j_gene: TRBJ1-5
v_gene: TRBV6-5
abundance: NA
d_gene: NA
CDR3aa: CASSYSRRGNQPQHF
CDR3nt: TGTGCCAGCAGTTACTCCCGAAGGGGAAATCAGCCCCAGCATTTT

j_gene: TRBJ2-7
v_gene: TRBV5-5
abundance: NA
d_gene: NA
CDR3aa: CASSVAPVSYEQYF
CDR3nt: TGTGCCAGCAGTGTGGCCCCTGTCTCCTACGAGCAGTACTTC

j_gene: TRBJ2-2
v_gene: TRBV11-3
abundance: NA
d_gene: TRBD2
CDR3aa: CASSLGVLAGTGELFF
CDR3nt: TGTGCCAGCAGCTTAGGGGTCCTAGCGGGGACCGGGGAGCTGTTTTTT